This section outlines one T cell receptor beta chain sequence together with its context. The sample is drawn from a study of blood T cell repertoires in COVID-19. The overall study: Some COVID-19 samples were acute and others convalescent; all came from the United States, Italy and Spain. In each case, the material was cDNA or gDNA derived from T cells, B-cell-depleted T cells, or PBMCs.

Living in about two dozen US areas, the participants were between roughly 18 and 95 years of age. Participant-reported clinical history was the basis for cohort assignment. Sequencing was performed with immunoSEQ multiplex PCR; in TCRdb, only in-frame clones are kept and a portion is missing. The sample yields about 190,000 clones, approximately 79% seen once. Deletions cut 2 bases from V and 8 bases from J, with 6 bases between. CDR1 SGHTA and CDR2 FQGNSA come from the germline V gene. CDR3 length: 11 amino acids. The specimen was PBMCs or T cells enriched from blood (not recorded which). This rearrangement joins TRBV7-2 to TRBJ1-2; D uncertain. The clonotype comes from a woman aged 55 to 70 with acute COVID-19. CDR3 bases: TGTGCCAGCAGCTTAAAGGAGGGCTACACCTTC. It codes for CASSLKEGYTF.